This T cell receptor (beta chain) came from a study of T cell repertoires in cytomegalovirus infection. Germline lookup yields CDR1 SGHTA and CDR2 FQGTGA. The CDR3 length is 14 residues. Germline trimming cut 6 bases from V and 6 bases from J; bases unmatched to any gene: 5. Study-wide findings and caveats: The ex vivo response was dominated by HLA-C-restricted CMV-specific TCR beta clonotypes.

This clonotype was observed at least ten times. Its antigen is still unknown. Via MiXCR, TCRdb re-called the reads, giving one row per CDR3 protein. The sample holds some 150,000 distinct CDR3 sequences, 5% to 6.5% seen once. Sequencing input: PBMCs. The chain employs TRBV7-3 and TRBJ1-6, with TRBD1 matching over 7 bases. This TCR derives from a human donor in good health (CMV status not recorded). Some clones in this sample may be carry-over from other donors' samples. CDR3 sequence: CASSSGGSNSPLHF. CDR3 nucleotide sequence: TGTGCCAGCAGTTCAGGGGGATCTAATTCACCCCTCCACTTT.